The clone carrying this TCR beta chain has more than one count but fewer than ten. This sample is part of a study of blood T cell repertoires in COVID-19. Overall study context: PBMCs, B-cell-depleted T cells, or T cells were the source of the cDNA or gDNA that made up the material.

Participants came from around 25 US areas, aged roughly 18 to 90 years. Cohort 3 recovery required two negative PCRs, clearance, or symptom resolution. The repertoire was sequenced with immunoSEQ multiplex PCR; TCRdb's copy has only in-frame clones and lacks some. The table shows some 300,000 clones, with over 75% occurring only once. V was pared by 3 bases and J by 8 bases, with 10 bases between. Germline-derived CDR1 and CDR2 are LGHDT and YNNKEL (reference sequence). The CDR3 has 12 amino acids. Sequencing input: PBMCs or T cells enriched from blood (not recorded which). The chain uses TRBV3-1 (or the pseudogene TRBV3-2) and TRBJ1-2; no clear D. The TCR originated in a young man who had recovered from COVID-19. The CDR3 sequence is CASSQFASGYTF. CDR3 bases: TGTGCCAGCAGCCAGTTCGCGTCCGGCTACACCTTC.